Presented here are 6 T cell receptor beta chains from one specimen sequenced in a study of T cells after yellow fever vaccination. TCRdb reprocessed the 5' RACE reads with MiXCR, giving one entry per CDR3 protein. Of 250,000 to 400,000 distinct CDR3 sequences listed, 3.5% to 4.5% are singletons. The starting material was PBMCs, obtained 15 days after the yellow fever booster vaccination. Receptors originate from a man between 18 and 29 years old who received the YFV17D yellow fever vaccine.

In this sample, this clonotype turned up many times. This chain links TRBV9 with TRBJ2-3; D is unclear. This CDR3 comprises 15 residues. CDR1 and CDR2 (germline): SGDLS, YYNGEE. The V gene lost 0 bases and the J gene lost 4 bases, with 12 bases spanning the gap. This CDR3 reads CASSVGWAGPDTQYF. The CDR3 DNA sequence: TGTGCCAGCAGCGTAGGGTGGGCAGGCCCAGATACGCAGTATTTT.

The chain is built from TRBV10-3 and TRBJ2-3; D remains unclear. The germline gives CDR1 ENHRY, CDR2 SYGVKD. V dropped 5 bases and J dropped 4 bases, with 4 bases sitting between them. The CDR3 loop spans 11 amino acids. The chain's CDR3 is CAISRADTQYF. CDR3 nucleotide sequence: TGTGCCATCAGTCGTGCAGATACGCAGTATTTT.

The CDR3 sequence is CASSQDQGLSTDTQYF. The CDR3, as DNA: TGCGCCAGCAGCCAAGATCAAGGACTAAGCACAGATACGCAGTATTTT. This rearrangement joins TRBV4-3 to TRBJ2-3; possible D gene TRBD2, 6 bases. V gave up 0 bases and J gave up 0 bases, with 10 bases separating them. The CDR3 length is 16 residues. The germline V gene encodes CDR1 LGHNA and CDR2 YSLEER.

At least ten counts were recorded for this clonotype. J is TRBJ2-3 and V is TRBV2; D not resolved. CDR1 and CDR2 (germline): SNHLY, FYNNEI. Trimming stripped 7 bases from V and 6 bases from J, with 14 bases between. The CDR3 is made up of 13 amino acids. CDR3 protein: CASIEYLRDTQYF. DNA for the CDR3: TGTGCCAGCATCGAGTATTTGAGGGATACGCAGTATTTT.

This sequence joins TRBV28 and TRBJ2-3, with D hard to call. Looked up from germline, CDR1 is MDHEN and CDR2 is SYDVKM. The CDR3 is 16 residues long. The V and J ends lost 7 bases and 0 bases respectively, with 17 bases between them. The CDR3 here is CASKGWGSFSTDTQYF. As DNA, the CDR3 is TGTGCCAGCAAAGGTTGGGGAAGTTTCAGCACAGATACGCAGTATTTT.

This clonotype occurred a few times. The chain links TRBV12-3 or TRBV12-4 to TRBJ2-5; 9 nucleotides line up with TRBD2. The CDR3 runs to 15 residues. V lost 6 bases to trimming and J lost 5 bases; unmatched junction nucleotides: 10. Here the CDR3 reads CASSPSWTSEETQYF. The CDR3 DNA reads TGTGCCAGCAGCCCCTCTTGGACTAGCGAGGAGACCCAGTACTTC.